The next 28 T cell receptor beta chains were all read from a single sample in a study of molecular identifiers for immune sequencing clone quantification. One entry per CDR3 protein results from TCRdb running MiXCR on the PCR reads. This table has about 510,000 distinct CDR3 sequences, 20% to 25% appearing once. Sequencing input: naive CD8+ T cells from blood, with Jurkat cell RNA spiked in. Stated subset: FACS-sorted CD8+CD4-CCR7+CD45RA+ naive T cells. These receptors were taken from a human donor in good health. Some libraries in this study had Jurkat cell RNA spiked in.

Only a few counts were recorded for this clonotype. The CDR3 DNA is TGTGCCAGCAGTTTCCCGACAGCCGGCCGGACCCAGTACTTC. Translating gives CASSFPTAGRTQYF. The chain couples TRBV12-3 or TRBV12-4 to TRBJ2-5, with a weak D call TRBD1 (5 bases). CDR3 size: 14 residues. V was cut by 3 bases and J by 7 bases, with 15 bases left in between.

This clonotype was recorded at least ten times. The CDR3 protein is CASRKDTESYNEQFF. The CDR3 DNA reads as TGTGCCAGCAGGAAGGACACAGAATCCTACAATGAGCAGTTCTTC. V is TRBV12-3 or TRBV12-4 and J is TRBJ2-1; the D gene is possibly TRBD1 (5 bases). Trimming shortened V by 6 bases and J by 1 base, and 13 bases separated the two germline ends. CDR3 length equals 15 residues.

To note about this clonotype: This may stem from a read error, because a much larger clone lies one nucleotide away. The conserved phenylalanine or tryptophan is not found at the CDR3 terminus, so this likely reflects a read error. The V call is TRBV5-1, the J call TRBJ2-4; D is unclear. Trimming took off 4 bases at V and 3 bases at J, with 14 bases between the two ends. The CDR3 is 15 residues long. From germline, CDR1 is SGHRS and CDR2 YFSETQ. This CDR3 is CASSPLVKVKNIQYL. The CDR3 coding sequence is TGCGCCAGCAGCCCCCTTGTGAAAGTCAAAAACATTCAGTACCTC.

Remarks on this clonotype: At one boundary the junction diverges from the germline segment, which might be a read error. The chain joins TRBV7-7 to TRBJ2-5; 12 bases align to TRBD2. Germline CDR1 and CDR2: SSHAT and FNYEAQ (reference sequence). This CDR3 spans 18 amino acids. The CDR3 bases are TGTGCTAGCAGCTTAAGCCCGACTAGCGGGGGACCTCAAGAGACCCAGTACTTC. Protein: CASSLSPTSGGPQETQYF.

In this sample, this clonotype turned up a few times. This sequence joins TRBV28 and TRBJ1-2; D is ambiguous. There are 14 residues in the CDR3. The germline V and J ends were trimmed by 4 bases and 1 base, with 10 bases remaining between them. Germline CDR1 MDHEN, CDR2 SYDVKM. CDR3 protein: CASSSGLGNYGYTF. The CDR3 DNA is TGTGCCAGCAGTTCAGGTTTGGGTAACTATGGCTACACCTTC.

The chain couples TRBV5-6 to TRBJ2-3; the D gene could be TRBD1 or TRBD2 (5 bases each). Germline CDR1 SGHDT, CDR2 YYEEEE. The germline V and J ends were trimmed by 1 base and 6 bases, with 12 bases remaining between them. The CDR3 consists of 14 residues. CDR3 residues: CASSLSGAVDTQYF. The CDR3, as DNA: TGTGCCAGCAGCTTGTCCGGGGCCGTGGATACGCAGTATTTT.

A few counts support this clonotype. CDR3: CSASRDRSSSNQPQHF. The CDR3 coding sequence is TGCAGTGCTAGCCGAGACAGGAGTTCTAGCAATCAGCCCCAGCATTTT. The chain combines TRBV20-1 with TRBJ1-5; D might be TRBD1 (6 bases). Per germline, CDR1 DFQATT and CDR2 SNEGSKA (reference sequence). The CDR3 is made up of 16 amino acids. The germline V and J ends were trimmed by 3 bases and 0 bases, with 15 bases remaining between them.

The V and J genes are TRBV27 and TRBJ2-5, with 13 bases matching TRBD2. The CDR3 is 17 residues long. Germline V CDR1 and CDR2: MNHEY, SMNVEV (reference sequence). Unmatched junction bases numbered 7, after V lost 5 bases and J lost 1 base. This CDR3 is CASSPRLAGGFQETQYF. CDR3 DNA: TGTGCCAGCAGTCCCCGACTAGCGGGAGGATTCCAAGAGACCCAGTACTTC.

V is TRBV9 and J is TRBJ1-1, with TRBD1 as a possible D gene (6 bases). CDR1 and CDR2 (germline): SGDLS, YYNGEE. This CDR3 comprises 12 residues. With 3 bases removed from V and 8 bases from J, the gap between germline ends came to 11 bases. The CDR3, as DNA: TGTGCCAGCAGCGCTTCGACAGGAGAAGCTTTCTTT. This encodes CASSASTGEAFF.

The rearrangement uses TRBV3-1 and TRBJ1-4; unclear D gene. Germline CDR1 reads LGHDT; CDR2 reads YNNKEL (reference sequence). V was trimmed by 0 bases and J by 14 bases, leaving 22 bases between them. CDR3 size: 16 residues. The CDR3 protein is CASSQEFLDGNLGLFF. The CDR3 nucleotides are TGTGCCAGCAGCCAAGAGTTTCTGGACGGCAATTTAGGCCTGTTTTTT.

This clonotype has a count of ten or more. The chain couples TRBV15 to TRBJ2-5; D remains unclear. The CDR3 length is 15 residues. Germline assignment: CDR1 LNHNV and CDR2 YYDKDF (reference sequence). V lost 5 bases and J lost 5, with 18 bases in between. The CDR3 DNA is TGTGCCACCAGCTCCTACAGTGAGGTCGGGGAGACCCAGTACTTC. Translated: CATSSYSEVGETQYF.

Comment on this clonotype: An end of the junction differs from the germline gene, which may be a read error. The CDR3 is CASSQDLGSGNTIYF. The CDR3 DNA is TGTGCCAGCAGCCAAGATCTGGGCTCTGGAAACACCATATATTTT. The rearrangement links TRBV4-1 to TRBJ1-3; D is uncertain. This CDR3 region has 15 residues. CDR1 is MGHRA, CDR2 YSYEKL, per germline.

This clonotype was detected a few times. The genes are TRBV7-9 and TRBJ2-7, with 8 bases matching TRBD2. The CDR3 sequence is 13 residues long. Germline values: CDR1 SEHNR, CDR2 FQNEAQ (reference sequence). The ends lost 8 bases at V and 0 bases at J; junction bases unmatched: 3. This CDR3 reads CASELAVSYEQYF. Written as DNA, the CDR3 is TGTGCCAGCGAACTAGCGGTCTCCTACGAGCAGTACTTC.

This clonotype was counted between two and nine times. This rearrangement joins TRBV7-9 to TRBJ2-5, with D tentatively TRBD1 (6 bases). Trimming left V 4 bases short and J 4 bases short, with 13 bases between. Germline V gives CDR1 SEHNR, CDR2 FQNEAQ (reference sequence). This CDR3 contains 14 residues. The CDR3, as DNA: TGTGCCAGCAGCTGGTACAGGGAAGGAGAGACCCAGTACTTC. It codes for CASSWYREGETQYF.

The chain employs TRBV14 and TRBJ2-2; a weak D match, TRBD2 (6 bases). This CDR3 contains 15 residues. Trimming took 5 bases from V and 6 from J, leaving 16 bases between them. CDR1 is SGHDN and CDR2 is FVKESK in the germline V gene. CDR3: CASSLLSEGPGELFF. In nucleotides, the CDR3 is TGTGCCAGCAGCTTGCTATCGGAGGGTCCCGGGGAGCTGTTTTTT. The full variable domain, in which reference TRBV14 and TRBJ2-2 provide the parts outside the CDR3, is EAGVTQFPSHSVIEKGQTVTLRCDPISGHDNLYWYRRVMGKEIKFLLHFVKESKQDESGMPNNRFLAERTGGTYSTLKVQPAELEDSGVYFCASSLLSEGPGELFFGEGSRLTVL.

This clonotype was counted a few times. The chain carries TRBV7-2 and TRBJ1-6; 10 bases fit TRBD1. The CDR3 contains 15 residues. J lost 7 bases, V lost 7 bases, and 7 bases had no gene match. Germline-derived CDR1 and CDR2 are SGHTA and FQGNSA. The CDR3 DNA reads as TGTGCCAGCAAGCCAGGGACAGGGGACAATTCACCCCTCCACTTT. Residues: CASKPGTGDNSPLHF. Combining the CDR3 with reference TRBV7-2 and TRBJ1-6 gives the whole variable domain GAGVSQSPSNKVTEKGKDVELRCDPISGHTALYWYRQSLGQGLEFLIYFQGNSAPDKSGLPSDRFSAERTGGSVSTLTIQRTQQEDSAVYLCASKPGTGDNSPLHFGNGTRLTVT.

The chain employs TRBV2 and TRBJ1-2; possibly TRBD1 for D (6 bases). The CDR3 extends over 16 amino acids. V was pared by 5 bases and J by 3 bases, with 19 bases between. Germline V gene sequence: CDR1 SNHLY, CDR2 FYNNEI. CDR3 nucleotide sequence: TGTGCCAGCAGTACAGGGTCCCCCCGATATGACTATGGCTACACCTTC. Translation gives CASSTGSPRYDYGYTF.

V usage is TRBV4-1 and J usage is TRBJ2-7, with D unresolved. V dropped 4 bases and J dropped 3 bases, with 16 bases sitting between them. Per germline, CDR1 MGHRA and CDR2 YSYEKL. The CDR3 sequence is 15 residues long. The CDR3 sequence: CASSPIGQLLYEQYF. CDR3 DNA sequence: TGCGCCAGCAGCCCGATTGGTCAGCTACTCTACGAGCAGTACTTC.

As to this clonotype: An end of the junction differs from the germline gene, which may be a read error. The V gene is TRBV20-1, the J gene TRBJ2-7, with TRBD1 identical over 7 bases. CDR1 and CDR2 from the germline V gene are DFQATT and SNEGSKA (reference sequence). The length of the CDR3 is 14 residues. The DNA of the CDR3 is TGCAGTGCTAGCCTTCCGGGACAGAGCTACGAGCAGCACTTC. This translates into CSASLPGQSYEQHF.

This clonotype has at least ten counts. V and J are TRBV4-1 and TRBJ1-4; 8 nucleotides match TRBD1. Unmatched junction bases numbered 5, after V lost 6 bases and J lost 5 bases. Germline CDR1 MGHRA, CDR2 YSYEKL. This CDR3 comprises 14 residues. The CDR3 DNA reads as TGCGCCAGCAGTCGTCAGGGGGCGAATGAAAAACTGTTTTTT. It translates to CASSRQGANEKLFF.

This rearrangement joins TRBV7-9 to TRBJ2-5; 13 nucleotides align to TRBD2. The CDR3 covers 16 residues. V trimming: 4 bases; J trimming: 5 bases; junction bases outside the gene matches: 7. CDR1 and CDR2 from the germline V gene are SEHNR and FQNEAQ (reference sequence). CDR3 region: CASSSTSGRSRETQYF. CDR3 nucleotide sequence: TGTGCCAGCAGCTCGACTAGCGGGAGGTCTCGGGAGACCCAGTACTTC.

This clonotype occurred many times. This chain joins TRBV13 and TRBJ1-1, with D unresolved. CDR3 length: 12 amino acids. Germline CDR1 reads PRHDT; CDR2 reads FYEKMQ (reference sequence). V was shortened by 5 bases and J by 5 bases, with 9 bases between the two germline ends. The CDR3 DNA sequence: TGTGCCAGCAGCCCCCCGAGTACTGAAGCTTTCTTT. This encodes CASSPPSTEAFF.

This clonotype was seen at least ten times. The CDR3 DNA reads TGCAGTGCTCCCTCCATAACAGATACGCAGTATTTT. Translating gives CSAPSITDTQYF. The gene calls are TRBV20-1 and TRBJ2-3; the D is unclear. This CDR3 has 12 amino acids. The germline V and J ends were trimmed by 5 bases and 3 bases, with 9 bases remaining between them. CDR1 and CDR2 (germline): DFQATT, SNEGSKA (reference sequence).

The sample holds one count of this clonotype. The V gene is TRBV12-5, the J gene TRBJ1-1; no clear D. Germline CDR1 LGHNT, CDR2 FRNRAP. The CDR3 is made up of 13 amino acids. V was clipped by 1 base and J by 6 bases, with 9 bases between them. The CDR3 DNA reads TGTGCTAGTGGTTTGGACCGGGTTCCTGAAGCTTTCTTT. Protein product: CASGLDRVPEAFF.

The V call is TRBV7-2, the J call TRBJ2-4; D possibly corresponds to TRBD2 (5 bases). The length of the CDR3 is 15 residues. V lost 5 bases, J lost 1 base, and 12 bases lay in between. Germline V gene data show CDR1 as SGHTA and CDR2 as FQGNSA. CDR3 bases: TGTGCCAGCAGCCCCCCGGGGAGCGCCAAAAACATTCAGTACTTC. Amino acids: CASSPPGSAKNIQYF. The whole variable domain, filled in from reference TRBV7-2 and TRBJ2-4, reads GAGVSQSPSNKVTEKGKDVELRCDPISGHTALYWYRQSLGQGLEFLIYFQGNSAPDKSGLPSDRFSAERTGGSVSTLTIQRTQQEDSAVYLCASSPPGSAKNIQYFGAGTRLSVL.

The V call is TRBV30, the J call TRBJ1-2; D is unclear. Germline CDR1 GTSNPN, CDR2 SVGIG (reference sequence). There are 9 residues in the CDR3. Trimming took 5 bases from V and 8 from J, leaving 6 bases between them. The CDR3 loop reads CAWLDGYTF. The DNA of the CDR3 is TGTGCCTGGCTGGACGGCTACACCTTC.

This chain joins TRBV19 and TRBJ2-2; 9 bases are a match to TRBD2. The CDR3 sequence is 15 residues long. J was trimmed by 6 bases and V by 2 bases; bases with no gene match: 4. Germline V lookup: CDR1 LNHDA, CDR2 SQIVND (reference sequence). The CDR3, as DNA: TGTGCCAGTAGTATAATAGCGGGAGTGTCCGGGGAGCTGTTTTTT. Protein sequence: CASSIIAGVSGELFF.

This CDR3 is CASSGYTSTDTQYF. The CDR3 DNA follows: TGTGCCAGCAGCGGATACACTAGCACAGATACGCAGTATTTT. J is TRBJ2-3 and V is TRBV9; no clear D. This CDR3 is 14 amino acids long. The germline V gene encodes CDR1 SGDLS and CDR2 YYNGEE. The V end was cut by 3 bases, the J end by 0 bases, with 8 bases between. Supplemented by reference TRBV9 and TRBJ2-3, the full variable domain reads DSGVTQTPKHLITATGQRVTLRCSPRSGDLSVYWYQQSLDQGLQFLIQYYNGEERAKGNILERFSAQQFPDLHSELNLSSLELGDSALYFCASSGYTSTDTQYFGPGTRLTVL.